This is a list of T cell receptor beta chains from one sample in a study of shared clonotypes between healthy human individuals. Generated by immunoSEQ multiplex PCR, the TCRdb table keeps only in-frame clones and is missing some. The repertoire holds more than 450,000 clones, with 70% to 80% as singletons. The sample was PBMCs. These receptor sequences come from a woman aged 35 to 49 in good health. Some clones in this sample may be carry-over from other donors' samples. CDR3s include the opening cysteine and the closing phenylalanine or tryptophan. D genes are given only for firm matches. Clone size is stated in some rows and not others, as once, few, many or a class when expanded.

>TRBJ2-3|-|TRBV15|once
TGTGCCACCAGCAGAGGCGGGGGCACAGATACGCAGTATTTT
CATSRGGGTDTQYF
>TRBJ2-1|-|TRBV7-9|-
TGTGCCAGCAGCTTACCACCCTCGGACGGGCTCTACAATGAGCAGTTCTTC
CASSLPPSDGLYNEQFF
>TRBJ1-2|-|TRBV2|few
TGTGCCAGCAACGGGTATGGCTACACCTTC
CASNGYGYTF
>TRBJ2-1|TRBD1|TRBV4-1|many
TGCGCCAGCAGCCGGATGACAGGGCGTAAAAATGAGCAGTTCTTC
CASSRMTGRKNEQFF
>TRBJ2-3|-|TRBV10-3|few
TGTGCCATCAGTGAGTCTTCTGGCCCAGATACGCAGTATTTT
CAISESSGPDTQYF
>TRBJ2-7|TRBD2|TRBV11-2|-
TGTGCCAGCAGCCCGGGGGGACTATTCATCTACGAGCAGTACTTC
CASSPGGLFIYEQYF
>TRBJ2-5|-|TRBV30|-
TGTGCCTGGGGAGGAGGGGAGACCCAGTACTTC
CAWGGGETQYF
>TRBJ2-7|-|TRBV7-8|-
TGTGCCAGCAGCCCCGTTCTCGGGGAGCAGTACTTC
CASSPVLGEQYF
>TRBJ2-7|-|TRBV2|once
TGTGCCAGCGATCTCAGGGGCGGCGAGCAGTACTTC
CASDLRGGEQYF
>TRBJ2-7|-|TRBV6-5|-
TGTGCCAGCAGTTACCCGGACTCCTACGAGCAGTACTTC
CASSYPDSYEQYF
>TRBJ2-3|TRBD2|TRBV6-1|few
TGTGCCAGCAGAGGACTAGCGGGAGGGCCAGATACGCAGTATTTT
CASRGLAGGPDTQYF
>TRBJ2-6|-|TRBV4-1|once
TGCGCCAGCAGCCAAGTGATGCAGGGGCCCTTGAGTGGGGCCAACGTCCTGACTTTC
CASSQVMQGPLSGANVLTF
>TRBJ1-5|-|TRBV28|few
TGTGCCAGCAGTTTAAGAGTCTTTAAGTGGGGTAGCAATCAGCCCCAGCATTTT
CASSLRVFKWGSNQPQHF
>TRBJ2-2|TRBD2|TRBV7-8|-
TGTGCCAGCAGCTTTGGACTAGTAGCGGGCACCGGGGAGCTGTTTTTT
CASSFGLVAGTGELFF
>TRBJ1-1|-|TRBV18|-
TGTGCCAGCTCACCGGAGGGTGAAGCTTTCTTT
CASSPEGEAFF
>TRBJ2-7|-|TRBV21-1|many
TGTGCCAGCAGGAACCACCGGGACAGGGTGAGGGAGCAGTACTTC
CASRNHRDRVREQYF
>TRBJ1-1|-|TRBV7-9|-
TGTGCCAGCAGCCTAAAGATGATGGACACTGAAGCTTTCTTT
CASSLKMMDTEAFF
>TRBJ1-1|-|TRBV19|-
TGTGCCAGTAGTCGCAGGGTTTCCGACACTGAAGCTTTCTTT
CASSRRVSDTEAFF
>TRBJ2-3|-|TRBV11-3|-
TGTGCCAGCAGCTTACACTCCACAGATACGCAGTATTTT
CASSLHSTDTQYF
>TRBJ2-5|TRBD2|TRBV29-1|-
TGCAGCGTTGACGGGGGGGCGCGGGGGACCCAGTACTTC
CSVDGGARGTQYF
>TRBJ1-1|TRBD1|TRBV10-3|-
TGTGCCATCAGTGTGGTCTTAGGGGGCGGCGCTGAAGCTTTCTTT
CAISVVLGGGAEAFF
>TRBJ1-2|-|TRBV28|-
TGTGCCAGCACTTTGGGGGGTAACTATGGCTACACCTTC
CASTLGGNYGYTF
>TRBJ1-5|TRBD1|TRBV29-1|-
TGCAGCGTTGGGACAGGGGGTGGGCAGGAGCCCCAGCATTTT
CSVGTGGGQEPQHF
>TRBJ2-7|-|TRBV14|-
TGTGCCTCAGGGGTCCCCACTCCTGGGAGCTCCTACGAGCAGTACTTC
CASGVPTPGSSYEQYF
>TRBJ2-7|-|TRBV29-1|few
TGCAGCGTCGGACAGTTTACCTACGAGCAGTACTTC
CSVGQFTYEQYF
>TRBJ2-7|TRBD2|TRBV19|-
TGTGCCAGTAGTATGGGACTAGCGGGAGCGGTCGAGCAGTACTTC
CASSMGLAGAVEQYF
>TRBJ1-1|TRBD1|TRBV19|few
TGTGCCAGTAGCCAACAGGGGAAACGTAACGCGAACACTGAAGCTTTCTTT
CASSQQGKRNANTEAFF
>TRBJ2-3|TRBD1|TRBV18|-
TGTGCCAGCTCACCAGGAACAGGGGCTGGGACAGATACGCAGTATTTT
CASSPGTGAGTDTQYF
>TRBJ2-1|TRBD2|TRBV7-3|once
TGTGCCAGCAGCTTACCGACTAGCGGGAGGACTAATGAGCAGTTCTTC
CASSLPTSGRTNEQFF
>TRBJ2-7|-|TRBV6-1|-
TGTGCCAGCAGTGATTACGGACACCCGAGAAAGCAGTACTTC
CASSDYGHPRKQYF
>TRBJ2-1|-|TRBV6-1|once
TGTGCCAGCAGTGAAGGGCGGCAAGCCCTCTTCTACAATGAGCAGTTCTTC
CASSEGRQALFYNEQFF
>TRBJ1-1|-|TRBV28|-
TGTGCCAGCAGTTTATCCCTCGGGGGGGCTGAAGCTTTCTTT
CASSLSLGGAEAFF
>TRBJ1-5|-|TRBV30|-
TGTGCCTGGAGTAGAAGGTATAGCAATCAGCCCCAGCATTTT
CAWSRRYSNQPQHF
>TRBJ1-2|TRBD1|TRBV7-9|-
TGTGCCAGCAGCCTGACCGGGACAGGGGTCGGCTACACCTTC
CASSLTGTGVGYTF
>TRBJ2-3|-|TRBV30|-
TGTGCCTGGAGTCAGGGGAGCGCAGATACGCAGTATTTT
CAWSQGSADTQYF
>TRBJ1-2|TRBD1|TRBV28|-
TGTGCCAGCAGACCTCGGGACAGGGCTTATACCTTC
CASRPRDRAYTF
>TRBJ2-7|-|TRBV7-9|-
TGTGCCAGCAGCCTCTCCTCCATCCACGAGCAGTACTTC
CASSLSSIHEQYF
>TRBJ2-7|TRBD2|TRBV2|-
TGTGCCAGCACTCCACTAGCGGGAGTCTCCTACGAGCAGTACTTC
CASTPLAGVSYEQYF
>TRBJ2-5|-|TRBV14|-
TGTGCCAGCAGTAGAGGGGTCGAGACCCAGTACTTC
CASSRGVETQYF
>TRBJ1-4|TRBD1|TRBV28|once
TGTGCCAGCGGGCTGCCGGACAGGGGGAATGAAAAACTGTTTTTT
CASGLPDRGNEKLFF
>TRBJ1-2|TRBD1|TRBV27|-
TGTGCCAGCAGTATCGGACAGGGGAGTGGTGGCTACACCTTC
CASSIGQGSGGYTF
>TRBJ2-5|TRBD2|TRBV7-6|-
TGTGCCAGCAGCTTACGACTAGCGGGAGAGAGGGAGACCCAGTACTTC
CASSLRLAGERETQYF
>TRBJ2-3|-|TRBV6-4|few
TGTGCCAGCAGTGACGGTTCTGCAGATACGCAGTATTTT
CASSDGSADTQYF
>TRBJ2-7|TRBD2|TRBV27|-
TGCGCAACCCCTCGCCTCGGGGGGGTTGGAAGGCCCTACGAGCAGTACTTC
CATPRLGGVGRPYEQYF
>TRBJ1-3|TRBD1|TRBV9|-
TGTGCCAGCAGCGTAGGGGCCAGGACAGGCACATTCTCTGGAAACACCATATATTTT
CASSVGARTGTFSGNTIYF
>TRBJ2-7|-|TRBV6-1|few
TGTGCCACTCAACAGGGCGGACCTTACGAGCAGTACTTC
CATQQGGPYEQYF
>TRBJ2-3|TRBD2|TRBV10-3|once
TGTGCCATCAGGCTAGCGGGAGGTGCAGATACGCAGTATTTT
CAIRLAGGADTQYF
>TRBJ2-7|TRBD2|TRBV27|-
TGTGCCACCGGTGGGGGAGGGCCACTGGACGAGCAGTACTTC
CATGGGGPLDEQYF
>TRBJ2-1|-|TRBV7-9|-
TGTGCCAGCAGCTTAACTTTCAGGGTCACCTACAATGAGCAGTTCTTC
CASSLTFRVTYNEQFF
>TRBJ2-1|TRBD2|TRBV7-6|-
TGTGCCAGCAGCTTGGGGACTAGCGGGCACAATGAGCAGTTCTTC
CASSLGTSGHNEQFF